Each of the 9 T cell receptor beta chains below was sequenced from the same sample in a study of human T cells and chemical hapten exposure. The time point denotes: patch test 1, 2 weeks after DPC sensitization. The sample's treatment: therapeutic diphenylcyclopropenone sensitization with weekly scalp DPC. TCRdb re-called the RACE reads with MiXCR, one entry per CDR3 protein. The data hold about 340,000 distinct CDR3 sequences, with about 7% observed a single time. The specimen comprised whole blood, sampled in connection with sensitization to the hapten diphenylcyclopropenone (DPC). The origin of the receptors is a woman under 30 with alopecia areata. Some clones in this sample may be carry-over from other donors' samples.

Regarding this clonotype: One end of the junction varies from germline; a read error may be responsible. The chain joins TRBV6-6 to TRBJ2-7, with a possible D match to TRBD2 (6 bases). The CDR3 spans 16 residues. Germline V gene sequence: CDR1 MNHNY, CDR2 SVGAGI (reference sequence). CDR3 DNA sequence: TGTGCCAGCAGTTATTTTGATCGGCGGGGAGGTGAGGAGCGGTACTTC. This encodes CASSYFDRRGGEERYF.

This clonotype occurred many times. J is TRBJ2-4 and V is TRBV28; D is unresolved. Germline lookup yields CDR1 MDHEN and CDR2 SYDVKM. V lost 3 bases, J lost 3 bases, and 6 bases lay in between. CDR3 size: 13 residues. The CDR3 DNA follows: TGTGCCAGCAGTTTGGTAGACAAAAACATTCAGTACTTC. This sequence encodes CASSLVDKNIQYF.

The chain recombines TRBV5-6 with TRBJ1-1, with D uncertain. CDR1 SGHDT and CDR2 YYEEEE come from the germline V gene. This CDR3 spans 14 amino acids. V was shortened by 1 base and J by 1 base, with 8 bases between the two germline ends. The CDR3 sequence is CASSLRFGNTEAFF. In DNA form, the CDR3 reads TGTGCCAGCAGCTTGAGGTTCGGGAACACTGAAGCTTTCTTT.

This clonotype was picked up many times. Here the CDR3 reads CASSPGTGPMNTEAFF. The CDR3 DNA reads as TGTGCCAGCAGCCCTGGGACAGGTCCTATGAACACTGAAGCTTTCTTT. This sequence joins TRBV13 and TRBJ1-1, with 8 bases that match TRBD1. Unmatched junction bases numbered 8, after V lost 5 bases and J lost 0 bases. Looked up from germline, CDR1 is PRHDT and CDR2 is FYEKMQ (reference sequence). The CDR3 covers 16 residues.

The rearrangement links TRBV12-3 or TRBV12-4 to TRBJ1-5; a weak D match, TRBD1 (6 bases). The V end lost 10 bases, the J end lost 4 bases, and 11 bases lay between the germline ends. CDR3 length equals 12 residues. In nucleotides, the CDR3 is TGTGCCACCGGACAGCCTAATCAGCCCCAGCATTTT. It translates to CATGQPNQPQHF.

A few counts support this clonotype. The rearrangement links TRBV20-1 to TRBJ1-5, with a tentative D call TRBD1 (6 bases). Germline CDR1 DFQATT, CDR2 SNEGSKA (reference sequence). V lost 6 bases to trimming and J lost 2 bases, with 14 bases between them. This CDR3 is built from 14 residues. CDR3 amino acids: CSARGGARNQPQHF. The CDR3 DNA sequence: TGCAGTGCCCGAGGGGGAGCACGCAATCAGCCCCAGCATTTT.

This clonotype has just a few counts. The CDR3 DNA follows: TGTGCCACCACGACAGGGCCCTACGAGCAGTACTTC. It is translated as CATTTGPYEQYF. This chain uses TRBV28 with TRBJ2-7; the match to TRBD1 covers 7 bases. The CDR3 is 12 amino acids. Trimming took 10 bases from V and 2 from J; bases not matched to a gene: 5. Germline CDR1 is MDHEN and CDR2 is SYDVKM.

The sample holds a few counts of this clonotype. V gene TRBV6-5 combines with J gene TRBJ1-4; D not resolved. The length of the CDR3 is 17 residues. Germline loops: CDR1 MNHEY, CDR2 SVGAGI. With 0 bases removed from V and 8 bases from J, the gap between germline ends came to 19 bases. Written as DNA, the CDR3 is TGTGCCAGCAGTTACTCGCGTGCGGGCTCCCTCCTGGAAAAACTGTTTTTT. Its protein is CASSYSRAGSLLEKLFF.

In this sample, this clonotype turned up many times. The rearrangement links TRBV11-2 to TRBJ2-1, with TRBD2 matching over 8 bases. The CDR3 is made up of 18 amino acids. The germline gives CDR1 SGHAT, CDR2 FQNNGV. V dropped 3 bases and J dropped 6; count of bases not matched to a gene: 16. CDR3 sequence: CASSFVDWTSPFSNEQFF. CDR3 nucleotides: TGTGCCAGCAGCTTCGTCGATTGGACTAGCCCTTTTAGCAATGAGCAGTTCTTC.